These 23 T cell receptor beta chains were all obtained from the same sample, sequenced in a study of shared clonotypes between healthy human individuals. Clones were sequenced by immunoSEQ multiplex PCR, and TCRdb holds only the in-frame ones, with some missing. The top ten hold 0.095% to 0.12% of the sample, which has approximately 590,000 clones, around 95% seen once. Terminally differentiated effector memory CD45RA+ cells were left out of the naive CD8 fraction, which was CD45RO-negative and positively selected for CCR7. Sequenced sample: naive CD8+ T cells sorted from blood. The receptor set was obtained from a woman aged 25 to 39 in good health.

In DNA, the CDR3 is TGTGCCAGCAGCAGAGTCGGGACAGGGACGGTCTACGAGCAGTACTTC. It yields the protein CASSRVGTGTVYEQYF. This sequence joins TRBV27 and TRBJ2-7; 9 bases agree with TRBD1. CDR1 and CDR2 from the germline V gene are MNHEY and SMNVEV (reference sequence). CDR3 size: 16 residues. With 6 bases clipped from V and 3 bases from J, the junction kept 12 bases outside the gene matches.

CDR3 DNA sequence: TGTGCCAGCAGTAGTAGTCCAGGCGGCCAAGAGACCCAGTACTTC. Protein sequence: CASSSSPGGQETQYF. V and J are TRBV27 and TRBJ2-5; no reliable D call. V was pared by 5 bases and J by 1 base, with 14 bases between. Per the germline V gene, CDR1 is MNHEY and CDR2 is SMNVEV (reference sequence). CDR3 length: 15 residues.

This chain connects TRBV28 to TRBJ2-7; 7 nucleotides align to TRBD2. V was pared by 3 bases and J by 6 bases, with 2 bases of the junction left unmatched. CDR3 length: 12 residues. Germline loops: CDR1 MDHEN, CDR2 SYDVKM. The CDR3 here is CASSLGRVEQYF. The DNA of the CDR3 is TGTGCCAGCAGTTTGGGGAGGGTCGAGCAGTACTTC.

This chain's CDR3 is CASSGAALFAEQYF. CDR3 bases: TGTGCCAGCAGTGGGGCAGCTCTCTTTGCCGAGCAGTACTTC. The chain couples TRBV28 to TRBJ2-7; D may be TRBD1 (5 bases). The CDR3 has 14 residues. V shed 5 bases and J shed 6 bases, with 17 bases lying between them. Germline CDR1 reads MDHEN; CDR2 reads SYDVKM.

The chain joins TRBV11-3 to TRBJ2-1; D is perhaps TRBD2 (6 bases). This CDR3 spans 16 amino acids. The germline CDR1 and CDR2 sequences are SGHNT and YENEEA. V was trimmed by 1 base and J by 3 bases, leaving 13 bases between them. CDR3 DNA: TGTGCCAGCAGCTTAGGAGCCGGGAGACTCTACAATGAGCAGTTCTTC. As protein: CASSLGAGRLYNEQFF.

The chain uses TRBV9 and TRBJ1-2; D possibly corresponds to TRBD1 (6 bases). Germline loops: CDR1 SGDLS, CDR2 YYNGEE. Trimming cost V 4 bases and J 4 bases, with 17 bases left between them. The CDR3 runs to 15 residues. CDR3 protein: CASSFRQDSFYGYTF. The DNA of the CDR3 is TGTGCCAGCAGCTTCCGACAGGATTCTTTCTATGGCTACACCTTC.

The chain's CDR3 is CASSDWTPDYNEQFF. CDR3 DNA: TGTGCCAGCAGCGACTGGACCCCAGACTACAATGAGCAGTTCTTC. The chain couples TRBV5-4 to TRBJ2-1, with D unclear. The germline gives CDR1 SGHNT, CDR2 YYREEE (reference sequence). The CDR3 contains 15 residues. The ends were cut back, 4 bases at V and 3 bases at J, with 14 bases in the middle. Based on the CDR3 plus reference TRBV5-4 and TRBJ2-1, the full variable domain is ETGVTQSPTHLIKTRGQQVTLRCSSQSGHNTVSWYQQALGQGPQFIFQYYREEENGRGNFPPRFSGLQFPNYSSELNVNALELDDSALYLCASSDWTPDYNEQFFGPGTRLTVL.

V and J are TRBV30 and TRBJ1-4; 8 nucleotides line up with TRBD1. Germline assignment: CDR1 GTSNPN and CDR2 SVGIG (reference sequence). This CDR3 contains 12 residues. Trimming at V came to 7 bases and at J to 6 bases, leaving 4 bases not matched to a gene. The chain's CDR3 is CASTGVDEKLFF. The CDR3 DNA follows: TGTGCCTCGACAGGGGTAGATGAAAAACTGTTTTTT.

The rearrangement joins TRBV7-9 to TRBJ2-5; 11 nucleotides align to TRBD2. J gave up 2 bases and V 5 bases, and 10 bases lay outside the gene matches. Germline V gene sequence: CDR1 SEHNR, CDR2 FQNEAQ (reference sequence). This CDR3 is 17 amino acids long. CDR3 DNA: TGTGCCAGCAGCCCACGACTAGCGGGACCCCCACAAGAGACCCAGTACTTC. It encodes CASSPRLAGPPQETQYF.

The table lists this clone with a count of one. The chain is built from TRBV6-5 and TRBJ2-7, with 8 bases identical to TRBD2. With V trimmed by 4 bases and J by 3 bases, 11 bases remained unmatched. The CDR3 consists of 16 residues. CDR1 and CDR2 from the germline V gene are MNHEY and SVGAGI. The CDR3 nucleotides read TGTGCCAGCAGTTCCCCCGGGAGGGCTCAGTTCTACGAGCAGTACTTC. It is translated as CASSSPGRAQFYEQYF.

This chain joins TRBV29-1 and TRBJ2-6, with D unresolved. The germline V and J ends were trimmed by 4 bases and 0 bases, with 7 bases remaining between them. The CDR3 has 14 residues. CDR1 and CDR2 from the germline V gene are SQVTM and ANQGSEA. CDR3 residues: CSVAGLSGANVLTF. CDR3 nucleotides: TGCAGCGTTGCTGGTCTCTCTGGGGCCAACGTCCTGACTTTC.

V gene TRBV2 combines with J gene TRBJ2-7; the D gene is possibly TRBD2 (7 bases). The germline CDR1 and CDR2 sequences are SNHLY and FYNNEI. V was clipped by 3 bases and J by 2 bases, with 14 bases between them. CDR3 length: 15 residues. CDR3 sequence (DNA): TGTGCCAGCAGTGACTCGGGGGGCCCCACCTACGAGCAGTACTTC. Amino acid sequence: CASSDSGGPTYEQYF.

The CDR3 region has the DNA TGCGCCAGCAGCCAAGTCCCCGGGGTTGAGGCCACTGAAGCTTTCTTT. Protein: CASSQVPGVEATEAFF. The chain couples TRBV4-1 to TRBJ1-1; D unclear. The CDR3 covers 16 residues. From germline, CDR1 is MGHRA and CDR2 YSYEKL. V lost 1 base and J lost 4, with 16 bases in between.

This chain connects TRBV5-1 to TRBJ2-7; 7 bases agree with TRBD2. The junction had 2 bases not matched to a gene; V was cut back by 4 bases and J by 7 bases. Germline V lookup: CDR1 SGHRS, CDR2 YFSETQ. The CDR3 covers 11 residues. CDR3 sequence: CASSIGGEQYF. The CDR3 DNA reads TGCGCCAGCAGCATCGGGGGGGAGCAGTACTTC.

This chain links TRBV4-1 with TRBJ2-7, with 11 bases fitting TRBD1. Per the germline V gene, CDR1 is MGHRA and CDR2 is YSYEKL. V lost 3 bases to trimming and J lost 1 base; unmatched junction nucleotides: 11. CDR3 length: 18 residues. The CDR3 is CASSQGPGTGGSSYEQYF. CDR3 bases: TGCGCCAGCAGCCAGGGACCCGGGACAGGGGGTTCTTCCTACGAGCAGTACTTC.

Remarks on this clone: One end of the junction is discordant with germline, which a read error may explain. The chain recombines TRBV5-1 with TRBJ1-3, with D possibly TRBD1 on 6 matching bases. Germline V CDR1 and CDR2: SGHRS, YFSETQ. This CDR3 comprises 16 residues. The chain's CDR3 is CASRLGAGNSGNTIYF. The CDR3 bases are TGCGCCAGCAGGTTGGGGGCAGGCAACTCTGGAAACACCATATATTTT. The complete variable domain, with remaining parts taken from reference TRBV5-1 and TRBJ1-3, reads KAGVTQTPRYLIKTRGQQVTLSCSPISGHRSVSWYQQTPGQGLQFLFEYFSETQRNKGNFPGRFSGRQFSNSRSEMNVSTLELGDSALYLCASRLGAGNSGNTIYFGEGSWLTVV.

CDR3 amino acids: CASSSGPTEAFF. CDR3 sequence (DNA): TGTGCCAGCAGCTCCGGCCCCACTGAAGCTTTCTTT. V and J are TRBV5-6 and TRBJ1-1; unclear D gene. The germline gives CDR1 SGHDT, CDR2 YYEEEE. V was trimmed by 3 bases and J by 4 bases, leaving 7 bases between them. The CDR3 is 12 amino acids.

CDR3 in DNA: TGTGCCAGCAGCGGCCGGGACAGGGGGCACACTGAAGCTTTCTTT. It yields the protein CASSGRDRGHTEAFF. This sequence joins TRBV7-9 and TRBJ1-1; TRBD1 aligns across 12 bases. Germline V gene sequence: CDR1 SEHNR, CDR2 FQNEAQ (reference sequence). Trimming cost V 5 bases and J 3 bases; bases outside gene matches: 4. CDR3 size: 15 residues.

The V call is TRBV27, the J call TRBJ1-5, with D maybe TRBD1 (6 bases). This CDR3 is 15 amino acids long. Germline V gives CDR1 MNHEY, CDR2 SMNVEV (reference sequence). Trimming took 8 bases from V and 8 from J, leaving 22 bases between them. CDR3 nucleotide sequence: TGTGCCAGCGGCTACATGGGGGCACTGGGTAAGCCCCAGCATTTT. Protein sequence: CASGYMGALGKPQHF.

This clone has only one observation. V and J are TRBV9 and TRBJ1-2; 9 bases are shared with TRBD1. This CDR3 has 18 amino acids. The V gene's germline CDR1 is SGDLS and CDR2 YYNGEE. With 3 bases clipped from V and 4 bases from J, the junction kept 16 bases outside the gene matches. CDR3 sequence: CASSGTRDRDFIGYGYTF. CDR3 in DNA: TGTGCCAGCAGCGGGACCCGGGACAGGGACTTTATTGGCTATGGCTACACCTTC. Together with reference TRBV9 and TRBJ1-2, the CDR3 gives the full variable domain: DSGVTQTPKHLITATGQRVTLRCSPRSGDLSVYWYQQSLDQGLQFLIQYYNGEERAKGNILERFSAQQFPDLHSELNLSSLELGDSALYFCASSGTRDRDFIGYGYTFGSGTRLTVV.

This clone has just one count. This chain connects TRBV25-1 to TRBJ2-2; possible D gene TRBD1, 5 bases. This CDR3 contains 14 residues. Per germline, CDR1 MGHDK and CDR2 SYGVNS. Trimming cost V 2 bases and J 7 bases, with 11 bases left between them. CDR3 amino acids: CASSERVGVGELFF. As DNA, the CDR3 is TGTGCCAGCAGTGAAAGGGTAGGGGTCGGGGAGCTGTTTTTT.

The count of this clone is one. This chain uses TRBV19 with TRBJ2-7, with 8 bases matching TRBD1. CDR3 length equals 14 residues. Looked up from germline, CDR1 is LNHDA and CDR2 is SQIVND (reference sequence). V shed 7 bases, J shed 1 base, and the junction held 6 bases outside the gene matches. The CDR3 DNA is TGTGCCAGTACCTACGGACAGGGTTCCTACGAGCAGTACTTC. It yields the protein CASTYGQGSYEQYF. Filled out from reference TRBV19 and TRBJ2-7, the complete variable domain reads DGGITQSPKYLFRKEGQNVTLSCEQNLNHDAMYWYRQDPGQGLRLIYYSQIVNDFQKGDIAEGYSVSREKKESFPLTVTSAQKNPTAFYLCASTYGQGSYEQYFGPGTRLTVT.

J is TRBJ2-7 and V is TRBV6-5, with 8 bases aligning to TRBD2. The V segment lost 8 bases and the J segment 0 bases; nucleotides outside the gene matches: 6. There are 14 residues in the CDR3. Germline CDR1 and CDR2: MNHEY and SVGAGI. This CDR3 reads CASASGLYSYEQYF. The CDR3 nucleotides read TGTGCCAGCGCTAGCGGGCTTTACTCCTACGAGCAGTACTTC.